This T cell receptor beta chain was captured in a study of blood T cell repertoires in COVID-19. Study overall: Samples of COVID-19 (acute and convalescent) were obtained from the United States, Italy and Spain. Sources were T cells, B-cell-depleted T cells, or PBMCs; the material itself was cDNA or gDNA.

Participants spanned ages about 18 to 95 years and resided in about two dozen US areas. Participants' reported clinical history set cohort assignment. TCRdb's copy holds only in-frame clones and misses some; the assay was immunoSEQ multiplex PCR. The sample comprises under 250,000 clones, about four fifths of which are singletons, and 1.3% rests with the top ten. This sequence was found in a woman between 35 and 50 years old with acute COVID-19. The sequenced sample consisted of PBMCs or T cells enriched from blood (not recorded which).

Here the CDR3 reads CASSPPGVAGGQDTQYF. The CDR3 region has the DNA TGTGCCAGCAGTCCCCCTGGTGTAGCGGGAGGGCAAGATACGCAGTATTTT. This sequence joins TRBV28 and TRBJ2-3, with TRBD2 identical over 11 bases. The CDR3 length is 17 residues. Germline V gene lookup returns CDR1 MDHEN and CDR2 SYDVKM. The J segment lost 5 bases and the V segment lost 5 bases, leaving 12 bases of the junction unmatched.